These 16 T cell receptor beta chains came from one sample sequenced in a study of beta chain features in type 1 diabetes. Study-wide results and limits: In every one of the four CD4+ subsets, TCRB CDR3s were moderately but significantly shorter in Type 1 diabetes patients.

These receptors have no identified antigens. Reverse transcribing all isolated RNA meant expressed TCRB transcripts were sequenced. The repertoire was sequenced with immunoSEQ multiplex PCR; TCRdb's copy has only in-frame clones and lacks some. The repertoire holds approximately 170,000 clones, with 6.5% to 9.5% as singletons. Sequencing input: central memory CD4+ T cells from blood. These receptors were taken from a woman in her 40s with type 1 diabetes.

This clone was seen only a few times. The chain links TRBV28 to TRBJ1-2; D call uncertain. The CDR3 is made up of 12 amino acids. Trimming pared 6 bases from V and 4 bases from J, leaving 9 bases between. Germline CDR1 reads MDHEN; CDR2 reads SYDVKM. The CDR3, as DNA: TGTGCCAGCAGGCCCCCGGGCTATGGCTACACCTTC. Translation: CASRPPGYGYTF.

This clone has a handful of counts. This chain uses TRBV25-1 with TRBJ2-7, with TRBD2 as a possible D gene (6 bases). Trimming cost V 6 bases and J 6 bases, with 9 bases left between them. Germline CDR1 and CDR2: MGHDK and SYGVNS. This CDR3 has 11 amino acids. CDR3 in DNA: TGTGCCAGCAGGGGAGGCGGCGAGCAGTACTTC. Amino acid sequence: CASRGGGEQYF.

The chain is built from TRBV9 and TRBJ2-1; TRBD2 aligns across 11 bases. Trimming took 4 bases from V and 8 from J; bases not matched to a gene: 11. In germline, CDR1 is SGDLS, CDR2 YYNGEE. The CDR3 contains 16 residues. The CDR3: CASSTLSGRAFDEQFF. DNA for the CDR3: TGTGCCAGCAGCACACTTAGCGGGAGGGCCTTTGATGAGCAGTTCTTC.

V gene TRBV4-2 combines with J gene TRBJ2-2, with D possibly being TRBD1 (5 bases). The CDR3 consists of 15 residues. Trimming stripped 4 bases from V and 1 base from J, with 10 bases between. The germline V gene encodes CDR1 LGHNA and CDR2 YNFKEQ. The CDR3 DNA reads as TGTGCCAGCAGCCCAGGGCGGAAGAACACCGGGGAGCTGTTTTTT. Translation: CASSPGRKNTGELFF.

This clone was seen a few times. CDR3 DNA sequence: TGTGCCAGCAGTGACCTGGACAGAGCCTACGAGCAGTACTTC. It encodes CASSDLDRAYEQYF. This sequence joins TRBV6-5 and TRBJ2-7, with D possibly TRBD1 on 6 matching bases. Trimming took off 5 bases at V and 2 bases at J, with 13 bases between the two ends. This CDR3 has 14 residues. Germline CDR1 MNHEY, CDR2 SVGAGI.

This chain uses TRBV4-1 with TRBJ1-4, with D possibly matching TRBD1 (5 bases). CDR1 and CDR2 (germline): MGHRA, YSYEKL. The CDR3 spans 14 residues. Trimming cost V 4 bases and J 7 bases, with 13 bases left between them. The CDR3 reads CASSREEGFEKLFF. Here the CDR3 DNA reads TGCGCCAGCAGCCGGGAGGAGGGGTTTGAAAAACTGTTTTTT.

This clone was counted between two and nine times. This rearrangement joins TRBV5-1 to TRBJ2-5; D is unclear. The J call is uncertain, as TRBJ2-7 better fits the DNA end. Germline values: CDR1 SGHRS, CDR2 YFSETQ. The CDR3 spans 13 residues. CDR3 amino acids: CASSEPKEYEQYF. In nucleotides, the CDR3 is TGCGCCAGCAGCGAACCCAAGGAGTACGAGCAGTACTTC.

This clone was detected a few times. The chain recombines TRBV6-5 with TRBJ2-4, with 10 bases aligning to TRBD2. The germline gives CDR1 MNHEY, CDR2 SVGAGI. There are 16 residues in the CDR3. J was trimmed by 4 bases and V by 2 bases; bases with no gene match: 5. The chain's CDR3 is CASSYMSGRGKNIQYF. The CDR3 DNA follows: TGTGCCAGCAGTTACATGAGCGGGAGGGGGAAAAACATTCAGTACTTC.

This clone was seen a few times. The CDR3 spells CASSATQTGSRGAFF. The DNA of the CDR3 is TGTGCCAGCAGCGCGACCCAGACAGGGAGCAGGGGAGCTTTCTTT. The chain is built from TRBV28 and TRBJ1-1, with TRBD1 identical over 7 bases. The V gene end was trimmed by 6 bases and the J gene end by 10 bases; junction bases not matched to a gene: 17. Per germline, CDR1 MDHEN and CDR2 SYDVKM. The CDR3 sequence is 15 residues long. Together with reference TRBV28 and TRBJ1-1, the CDR3 gives the full variable domain: DVKVTQSSRYLVKRTGEKVFLECVQDMDHENMFWYRQDPGLGLRLIYFSYDVKMKEKGDIPEGYSVSREKKERFSLILESASTNQTSMYLCASSATQTGSRGAFFGQGTRLTVV.

The chain uses TRBV4-2 and TRBJ2-5; 8 bases match TRBD1. Germline assignment: CDR1 LGHNA and CDR2 YNFKEQ. The V gene end was trimmed by 0 bases and the J gene end by 7 bases; junction bases not matched to a gene: 10. The CDR3 has 16 amino acids. The CDR3 DNA is TGTGCCAGCAGCCAAGATGTGGGGACAGGTGGCGCGACCCAGTACTTC. Its protein is CASSQDVGTGGATQYF.

This chain uses TRBV5-4 with TRBJ2-2; D not resolved. Germline V gene data show CDR1 as SGHNT and CDR2 as YYREEE (reference sequence). Trimming shortened V by 0 bases and J by 1 base, and 10 bases separated the two germline ends. This CDR3 region has 16 residues. CDR3 loop: CASSLAQQLNTGELFF. CDR3 coding DNA: TGTGCCAGCAGCTTGGCCCAACAGTTGAACACCGGGGAGCTGTTTTTT.

The CDR3 DNA follows: TGCGCCAGCAGCTCCGGGGACAGTTACACTGAAGCTTTCTTT. This encodes CASSSGDSYTEAFF. This chain links TRBV5-1 with TRBJ1-1; 7 nucleotides align to TRBD1. Germline V gives CDR1 SGHRS, CDR2 YFSETQ. CDR3 length: 14 residues. J gave up 3 bases and V 3 bases, and 5 bases lay outside the gene matches.

This chain uses TRBV28 with TRBJ1-2; possibly TRBD1 for D (6 bases). The germline V gene has CDR1 MDHEN and CDR2 SYDVKM. V lost 7 bases and J 8 bases, leaving 17 bases between the germline ends. This CDR3 comprises 13 residues. The chain's CDR3 is CASTPTGKRGYTF. CDR3 DNA sequence: TGTGCCAGCACCCCAACAGGGAAGAGAGGCTACACCTTC.

The chain couples TRBV5-1 to TRBJ1-6; no firm D call. Germline V gives CDR1 SGHRS, CDR2 YFSETQ. Trimming cost V 0 bases and J 6 bases, with 10 bases left between them. The CDR3 is 15 residues long. This CDR3 is CASSLDGNGNSPLHF. CDR3 coding DNA: TGCGCCAGCAGCTTGGACGGGAACGGTAATTCACCCCTCCACTTT.

This clone was picked up a small number of times. This sequence joins TRBV5-1 and TRBJ2-1; 14 bases align to TRBD2. The CDR3 length is 16 residues. CDR1 SGHRS and CDR2 YFSETQ come from the germline V gene. J was trimmed by 7 bases and V by 4 bases; bases with no gene match: 7. CDR3 amino acids: CASSTLTSGGANEQFF. The CDR3 nucleotides are TGCGCCAGCAGCACCCTGACTAGCGGGGGGGCGAATGAGCAGTTCTTC.

This clone was recorded at least ten times. This chain's CDR3 is CSEQRVGEQFF. The CDR3 DNA sequence: TGCAGTGAGCAGCGGGTAGGTGAGCAGTTCTTC. The chain joins TRBV20-1 to TRBJ2-1, with D possibly matching TRBD2 (6 bases). V was cut by 7 bases and J by 9 bases, with 13 bases left in between. CDR3 length: 11 residues. Germline CDR1 reads DFQATT; CDR2 reads SNEGSKA (reference sequence).